A single sample is the source of the 28 T cell receptor beta chains below, sequenced in a study of identical twins. TCRdb recomputed calls from the 5' RACE reads with MiXCR, one row per CDR3 protein. The sample lists about 300,000 distinct CDR3 sequences, 9% to 15% occurring once. The data were also submitted as part of a second study, on yellow fever vaccine responses in identical twins.

The source material was CD8+ T cells sorted from blood. The receptors were gathered from a woman in her late teens or twenties in good health.

This clonotype was seen repeatedly, ten times or more. The J gene is TRBJ2-5, the V gene TRBV20-1; 13 nucleotides agree with TRBD2. The CDR3 has 15 amino acids. V dropped 5 bases and J dropped 0; count of bases not matched to a gene: 3. CDR1 is DFQATT and CDR2 is SNEGSKA in the germline V gene (reference sequence). The CDR3 DNA reads TGCAGTGCTCTGGGGACTAGCGGGGACCAAGAGACCCAGTACTTC. Protein sequence: CSALGTSGDQETQYF.

V gene TRBV10-3 combines with J gene TRBJ2-2; D remains unclear. This CDR3 is 12 amino acids long. Trimming cost V 0 bases and J 6 bases, with 2 bases left between them. Germline values: CDR1 ENHRY, CDR2 SYGVKD. The CDR3 here is CAISESAGELFF. As DNA, the CDR3 is TGTGCCATCAGTGAGTCTGCCGGGGAGCTGTTTTTT.

This chain uses TRBV4-1 with TRBJ1-1, with a tentative D call TRBD1 (6 bases). Trimming left V 4 bases short and J 7 bases short, with 22 bases between. Per the germline V gene, CDR1 is MGHRA and CDR2 is YSYEKL. The length of the CDR3 is 16 residues. The CDR3 bases are TGCGCCAGCAGCCTCCAGGGGATGGGAGTCGGGGGTGAAGCTTTCTTT. Its translation: CASSLQGMGVGGEAFF.

There are a few counts of this clonotype. The chain joins TRBV7-9 to TRBJ2-4, with D perhaps TRBD1 or TRBD2 (5 bases each). The CDR3 contains 13 residues. CDR1 and CDR2 from the germline V gene are SEHNR and FQNEAQ (reference sequence). The V and J ends lost 8 bases and 6 bases respectively, with 14 bases between them. DNA for the CDR3: TGTGCCAGCGTTCCCCGGGACCGAAACATTCAGTACTTC. Translated, it gives CASVPRDRNIQYF.

The CDR3 region has the DNA TGCGCCAGCAGCTTGGCCCTTGGACAGGGGGCTTTTGGCAATGAGCAGTTCTTC. Its translation: CASSLALGQGAFGNEQFF. The chain is built from TRBV5-1 and TRBJ2-1, with 11 nucleotides matching TRBD1. The length of the CDR3 is 18 residues. Per the germline V gene, CDR1 is SGHRS and CDR2 is YFSETQ. The V and J ends lost 0 bases and 6 bases, in that order; junction bases with no gene match: 11. Full variable domain (rest looked up from reference TRBV5-1 and TRBJ2-1): KAGVTQTPRYLIKTRGQQVTLSCSPISGHRSVSWYQQTPGQGLQFLFEYFSETQRNKGNFPGRFSGRQFSNSRSEMNVSTLELGDSALYLCASSLALGQGAFGNEQFFGPGTRLTVL.

This chain uses TRBV12-3 or TRBV12-4 with TRBJ2-1; 9 positions agree with TRBD1. The junction had 7 bases not matched to a gene; V was cut back by 6 bases and J by 7 bases. This CDR3 has 14 residues. CDR3 sequence reads: CASRPKQGANEQFF. The CDR3 DNA is TGTGCCAGCAGACCAAAACAGGGGGCGAATGAGCAGTTCTTC.

This clonotype was counted between two and nine times. The V gene is TRBV20-1, the J gene TRBJ2-2; 12 bases fit TRBD2. Germline CDR1 is DFQATT and CDR2 is SNEGSKA (reference sequence). CDR3 length equals 15 residues. Losses at the gene ends were 6 bases for V and 0 bases for J; bases not matched to a gene: 2. The CDR3 spells CSARTSGTNTGELFF. CDR3 coding DNA: TGCAGTGCCCGGACTAGCGGGACGAACACCGGGGAGCTGTTTTTT.

This clonotype was detected only a few times. The CDR3 nucleotides are TGTGCCAGCAGTCAACTAGCGGTTTTCCCTCCGACGGGCAATGAGCAGTTCTTC. Translation gives CASSQLAVFPPTGNEQFF. V gene TRBV28 combines with J gene TRBJ2-1; TRBD2 aligns across 8 bases. The V gene end was trimmed by 5 bases and the J gene end by 6 bases; junction bases not matched to a gene: 18. The germline gives CDR1 MDHEN, CDR2 SYDVKM. The CDR3 runs 18 residues.

DNA of the CDR3: TGTGCCAGCAGCCCCTACATTGGGGATAACTATGGCTACACCTTC. Amino acid sequence: CASSPYIGDNYGYTF. The chain carries TRBV7-9 and TRBJ1-2; D uncertain. V lost 5 bases, J lost 1 base, and 14 bases lay in between. The length of the CDR3 is 15 residues. Germline V lookup: CDR1 SEHNR, CDR2 FQNEAQ (reference sequence).

This clonotype was picked up a small number of times. The chain combines TRBV28 with TRBJ2-7; no firm D call. The V end was cut by 4 bases, the J end by 2 bases, with 12 bases between. The V gene's germline CDR1 is MDHEN and CDR2 SYDVKM. This CDR3 is built from 14 residues. The CDR3 loop reads CASSSPQAAYEQYV. The CDR3 DNA reads as TGTGCCAGCAGTTCCCCGCAGGCGGCCTACGAGCAGTACGTC.

The chain recombines TRBV27 with TRBJ2-7; a weak D match, TRBD1 (5 bases). The V gene lost 2 bases and the J gene lost 3 bases, with 11 bases spanning the gap. CDR3 length equals 14 residues. The germline V gene encodes CDR1 MNHEY and CDR2 SMNVEV (reference sequence). CDR3 nucleotide sequence: TGTGCCAGCAGTTTAGCCAGGGTGGGCTACGAGCAGTACGTC. Protein: CASSLARVGYEQYV.

V is TRBV7-9 and J is TRBJ2-3; no clear D. Germline V lookup: CDR1 SEHNR, CDR2 FQNEAQ (reference sequence). The ends were cut back, 1 base at V and 1 base at J, with 15 bases in the middle. The CDR3 is 17 amino acids. CDR3 in DNA: TGTGCCAGCAGCTTAGGATCAGCCGAAAAAGGCACAGATACGCAGTATTTT. It codes for CASSLGSAEKGTDTQYF.

This clonotype was seen more than once but under ten times. The chain carries TRBV27 and TRBJ2-1, with D uncertain. V was clipped by 0 bases and J by 9 bases, with 9 bases between them. Per germline, CDR1 MNHEY and CDR2 SMNVEV (reference sequence). CDR3 length: 13 amino acids. DNA for the CDR3: TGTGCCAGCAGTTTATCCCGGAAAACTGAGCAGTTCTTC. It encodes CASSLSRKTEQFF.

This clonotype has just a few counts. This chain connects TRBV5-1 to TRBJ2-1; tentative D call: TRBD1 (6 bases). In germline, CDR1 is SGHRS, CDR2 YFSETQ. Trimming left V 7 bases short and J 0 bases short, with 11 bases between. The CDR3 contains 14 residues. The CDR3 DNA reads TGCGCCAGCGGGGGCCCGAGCTCCTACAATGAGCAGTTCTTC. As protein: CASGGPSSYNEQFF.

This sequence joins TRBV7-6 and TRBJ2-7, with a possible D match to TRBD2 (5 bases). This CDR3 contains 15 residues. The germline gives CDR1 SGHVS, CDR2 FNYEAQ. V was pared by 1 base and J by 3 bases, with 13 bases between. In nucleotides, the CDR3 is TGTGCCAGCAGCTTAGGTCCTGGCGGAGGCTACGAGCAGTACTTC. Translating gives CASSLGPGGGYEQYF. The entire variable domain, with the rest obtained from reference TRBV7-6 and TRBJ2-7, is as follows: GAGVSQSPRYKVTKRGQDVALRCDPISGHVSLYWYRQALGQGPEFLTYFNYEAQQDKSGLPNDRFSAERPEGSISTLTIQRTEQRDSAMYRCASSLGPGGGYEQYFGPGTRLTVT.

This clonotype has more than one count but fewer than ten. The chain has TRBV6-2 or TRBV6-3 and TRBJ2-2, with TRBD1 as a possible D gene (5 bases). Germline V gene sequence: CDR1 MNHEY, CDR2 SVGEGT. The V end was cut by 5 bases, the J end by 1 base, with 14 bases between. There are 16 residues in the CDR3. The CDR3 region has the DNA TGTGCCAGCAGTGACGATGACAGAAAGAACACCGGGGAGCTGTTTTTT. Protein: CASSDDDRKNTGELFF.

The V call is TRBV5-1, the J call TRBJ2-3; D unresolved. Germline CDR1 SGHRS, CDR2 YFSETQ. V was clipped by 0 bases and J by 6 bases, with 11 bases between them. CDR3 size: 14 residues. DNA for the CDR3: TGCGCCAGCAGCTTGGAAAAGATTGCCGATACGCAGTATTTT. It translates to CASSLEKIADTQYF.

This clonotype has more than one count but fewer than ten. The chain carries TRBV11-2 and TRBJ2-3; 11 bases map to TRBD2. The CDR3 loop spans 19 amino acids. From germline, CDR1 is SGHAT and CDR2 FQNNGV. Trimming cost V 3 bases and J 4 bases; bases outside gene matches: 15. CDR3 in DNA: TGTGCCAGCAGCTTTCAATTAGGGGGACTAGCGGAGAACTCAGATACGCAGTATTTT. Translated, it gives CASSFQLGGLAENSDTQYF.

This clonotype was recorded at least ten times. The chain recombines TRBV4-1 with TRBJ1-2, with 8 bases that match TRBD1. The CDR3 has 15 residues. The V segment lost 3 bases and the J segment 8 bases; nucleotides outside the gene matches: 11. The germline V gene encodes CDR1 MGHRA and CDR2 YSYEKL. The CDR3 bases are TGCGCCAGCAGCCAGTCGACAGGGGCCTTCGGAGGCTACACCTTC. Its protein is CASSQSTGAFGGYTF.

The V and J genes are TRBV11-2 and TRBJ2-6; D tentatively reads TRBD1 or TRBD2 (5 bases each). The CDR3 is made up of 18 amino acids. Germline CDR1 and CDR2: SGHAT and FQNNGV. Trimming stripped 1 base from V and 3 bases from J, with 16 bases between. The CDR3 DNA is TGTGCCAGCAGCTTAGTCGGATGGGGGTATGGTGGGGCCAACGTCCTGACTTTC. Amino acids: CASSLVGWGYGGANVLTF.

The chain joins TRBV10-2 to TRBJ2-3; D remains unclear. This CDR3 comprises 11 residues. Germline CDR1 reads WSHSY; CDR2 reads SAAADI. V was trimmed by 8 bases and J by 0 bases, leaving 3 bases between them. CDR3 sequence reads: CASQSTDTQYF. The CDR3 region has the DNA TGCGCCAGCCAGAGCACAGATACGCAGTATTTT.

The chain recombines TRBV2 with TRBJ1-1; D remains unclear. CDR1 is SNHLY and CDR2 is FYNNEI in the germline V gene. V was cut by 3 bases and J by 1 base, with 3 bases left in between. The CDR3 has 12 residues. The CDR3 sequence is CASSESNTEAFF. Here the CDR3 DNA reads TGTGCCAGCAGTGAGTCGAACACTGAAGCTTTCTTT.

This clonotype has at least ten counts. The genes are TRBV2 and TRBJ2-1, with D perhaps matching TRBD1 (6 bases). CDR3 length: 15 residues. The V and J ends lost 6 bases and 2 bases respectively, with 14 bases between them. CDR1 and CDR2 from the germline V gene are SNHLY and FYNNEI. Here the CDR3 DNA reads TGTGCCAGCAGGGAGGACAGTAGTCCCTACAATGAGCAGTTCTTC. It yields the protein CASREDSSPYNEQFF. The whole variable domain, filled in from reference TRBV2 and TRBJ2-1, reads EPEVTQTPSHQVTQMGQEVILRCVPISNHLYFYWYRQILGQKVEFLVSFYNNEISEKSEIFDDQFSVERPDGSNFTLKIRSTKLEDSAMYFCASREDSSPYNEQFFGPGTRLTVL.

The rearrangement uses TRBV11-1 and TRBJ2-1; D is possibly TRBD1 (5 bases). The CDR3 consists of 15 residues. Between the trimmed V and J ends, which lost 3 bases and 15 bases, there was a span of 24 bases. The germline V gene encodes CDR1 SGHAT and CDR2 FQDESV (reference sequence). CDR3 region: CASSFRQGISQIPFF. The CDR3 nucleotides are TGTGCCAGCAGCTTTCGGCAGGGCATATCCCAAATCCCGTTCTTC.

The sample holds a few counts of this clonotype. V usage is TRBV5-1 and J usage is TRBJ2-7; D is tentatively TRBD1 or TRBD2 (5 bases each). Germline CDR1 SGHRS, CDR2 YFSETQ. The CDR3 covers 14 residues. V lost 4 bases and J 5 bases, leaving 16 bases between the germline ends. The CDR3 DNA is TGCGCCAGCAGCCCCGAGGGGCGTTTCCACGAGCAGTACTTC. It encodes CASSPEGRFHEQYF.

The chain employs TRBV6-1 and TRBJ1-2; possible D gene TRBD1, 5 bases. Trimming removed 5 bases at V and 6 bases at J, with 16 bases between. CDR1 is MNHNS, CDR2 SASEGT, per germline. This CDR3 contains 14 residues. The CDR3 DNA follows: TGTGCCAGCAGTCCCGGGGCGGGGTCCCATGGCTACACCTTC. This encodes CASSPGAGSHGYTF.

The gene calls are TRBV2 and TRBJ2-1, with D unresolved. CDR1 and CDR2 (germline): SNHLY, FYNNEI. CDR3 length: 14 residues. The V end was cut by 1 base, the J end by 7 bases, with 11 bases between. CDR3 residues: CASSEGASWNEQFF. The CDR3 nucleotides are TGTGCCAGCAGTGAAGGGGCGTCTTGGAATGAGCAGTTCTTC.

The J gene is TRBJ2-7, the V gene TRBV11-2, with D perhaps TRBD2 (5 bases). V was shortened by 11 bases and J by 1 base, with 21 bases between the two germline ends. CDR3 length: 15 residues. The germline V gene has CDR1 SGHAT and CDR2 FQNNGV. CDR3: CASSAEGSYSYEQYF. The CDR3 nucleotides are TGTGCCTCATCGGCAGAGGGTAGCTATTCCTACGAGCAGTACTTC.